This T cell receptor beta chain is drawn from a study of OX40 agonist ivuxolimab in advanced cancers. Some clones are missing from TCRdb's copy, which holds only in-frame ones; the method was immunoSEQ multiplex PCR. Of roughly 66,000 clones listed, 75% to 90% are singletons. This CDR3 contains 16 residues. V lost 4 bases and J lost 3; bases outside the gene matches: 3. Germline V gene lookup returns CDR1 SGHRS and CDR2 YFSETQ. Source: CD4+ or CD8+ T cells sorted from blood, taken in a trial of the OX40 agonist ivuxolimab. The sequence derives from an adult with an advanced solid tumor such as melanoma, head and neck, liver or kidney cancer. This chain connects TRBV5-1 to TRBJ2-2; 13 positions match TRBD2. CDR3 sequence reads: CASSKTSGRDTGELFF. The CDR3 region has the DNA TGCGCCAGCAGCAAAACTAGCGGGAGGGACACCGGGGAGCTGTTTTTT.